A selection of T cell receptor beta chains follows, all from one sample in a study of blood T cell repertoires in COVID-19. Libraries were prepared by immunoSEQ multiplex PCR; TCRdb keeps only in-frame clonotypes and omits some of them. The table has approximately 100,000 clones, 70% to 85% seen once. The sample was peripheral blood. The origin of the receptors is a human donor in a cohort sampled during active COVID-19. The CDR3 runs from the conserved cysteine through the conserved F or W. The order of the fields is D gene, V gene, clone size, J gene, CDR3 DNA, CDR3 protein. The D gene is left open where the match is weak. Only some rows state a clone size, as once, few, many or a class for expanded clones.

TRBD2	TRBV19	NA	TRBJ2-1	TGTGCCAGTAAAGGGGGTAGCGGGAGCTCCTACAATGAGCAGTTCTTC	CASKGGSGSSYNEQFF
TRBD1	TRBV19	NA	TRBJ1-5	TGTGCCAGTAGTGCAAGACAGGGTTTTGGCAATCAGCCCCAGCATTTT	CASSARQGFGNQPQHF
NA	TRBV9	once	TRBJ2-3	TGTGCCAGCAGCGTAGCTCGGGCGGGCCCCACAGATACGCAGTATTTT	CASSVARAGPTDTQYF
NA	TRBV6-5	NA	TRBJ1-5	TGTGCCAGCAGTCCTCAGAATAGCAATCAGCCCCAGCATTTT	CASSPQNSNQPQHF
NA	TRBV21-1	NA	TRBJ2-2	TGTGCCAGCAGCACCGGGACTAGCTCCGCCGGGGAGCTGTTTTTT	CASSTGTSSAGELFF
TRBD1	TRBV3-1/TRBV3-2	NA	TRBJ1-4	TGTGCCAGCAGCCGGGAGACAGGGGGCGACGAAAAACTGTTTTTT	CASSRETGGDEKLFF
NA	TRBV5-1	NA	TRBJ2-5	TGCGCCAGCAGCCGGGGGATGGCAGAGACCCAGTACTTC	CASSRGMAETQYF
TRBD2	TRBV7-9	few	TRBJ2-3	TGTGCCAGCAGCTCACCCTCTAGCGGGGGGCCGGGCACAGATACGCAGTATTTT	CASSSPSSGGPGTDTQYF
TRBD2	TRBV19	NA	TRBJ2-3	TGTGCCAGTAGTCCCTTAAGAGCGGGGGGCACAGATACGCAGTATTTT	CASSPLRAGGTDTQYF
TRBD1	TRBV5-1	NA	TRBJ1-1	TGCGCCAGCAGCTTAAACAGGGGGGAGAACACTGAAGCTTTCTTT	CASSLNRGENTEAFF
NA	TRBV7-2	NA	TRBJ1-2	TGTGCCAGCAGCTTATCCCCCGGACAGCGGAATGGCTACACCTTC	CASSLSPGQRNGYTF
TRBD1	TRBV19	few	TRBJ2-7	TGTGCCAGTAGTCAGGGGGCTTACTCCTACGAGCAGTACTTC	CASSQGAYSYEQYF
NA	TRBV7-3	NA	TRBJ1-2	TGTGCCAGCAGCTTAAATCCAGGGGATGATGGCTACACCTTC	CASSLNPGDDGYTF
TRBD2	TRBV7-2	NA	TRBJ2-3	TGTGCCAGCAGCTTAGAAGGCTCTAGCGGGAGCGGAGATACGCAGTATTTT	CASSLEGSSGSGDTQYF
NA	TRBV5-1	NA	TRBJ2-7	TGCGCCAGCAGCCAACAGGGTGACGAGCAGTACTTC	CASSQQGDEQYF
TRBD1	TRBV28	NA	TRBJ2-3	TGTGCCAGCAGAATGAACCCACGGGGACAGGGGGCGAGAAACACAGATACGCAGTATTTT	CASRMNPRGQGARNTDTQYF
NA	TRBV6-2/TRBV6-3	once	TRBJ2-1	TGTGCCAGCAGTTACGGTGAAAAGGGGGAGCAGTTCTTC	CASSYGEKGEQFF
NA	TRBV30	NA	TRBJ2-7	TGTGCCTGGAGAAACGAGCGGGCGAACTCCTACGAGCAGTACTTC	CAWRNERANSYEQYF
TRBD2	TRBV5-5	NA	TRBJ2-2	TGTGCCAGCTCCCAAGCGGGGGGGCCTTCCGGGGAGCTGTTTTTT	CASSQAGGPSGELFF
NA	TRBV5-6	NA	TRBJ1-1	TGTGCCAGCAGCTTGACAGCTGAAGCTTTCTTT	CASSLTAEAFF
TRBD2	TRBV7-9	NA	TRBJ2-1	TGTGCCAGCAGCTCTAGCGGGAGAACTGCTGCTGCTGATGAGCAGTTCTTC	CASSSSGRTAAADEQFF
TRBD1	TRBV6-5	NA	TRBJ1-5	TGTGCCAGCAGTTACTCCGGTGGACAGGGCAATCAGCCCCAGCATTTT	CASSYSGGQGNQPQHF
TRBD2	TRBV4-3	NA	TRBJ2-7	TGCGCCAGCAGCCAAGAGGGTGGCGGGGCTAGCGGGTACTACGAGCAGTACTTC	CASSQEGGGASGYYEQYF
TRBD2	TRBV5-1	few	TRBJ2-3	TGCGCCAGCAGCTTCTTAGCGGGGGGAACAGATACGCAGTATTTT	CASSFLAGGTDTQYF
TRBD2	TRBV18	NA	TRBJ2-7	TGTGCCAGCTCACCGTCCCGGCGGGGGATCTCAGACGAGCAGTACTTC	CASSPSRRGISDEQYF
NA	TRBV27	NA	TRBJ2-3	TGTGCCAGCAGTTTAAGAAGGCTAGATAGCACAGATACGCAGTATTTT	CASSLRRLDSTDTQYF
NA	TRBV19	NA	TRBJ2-5	TGTGCCAGTAGTATAGATCAGACGGGGAATCAAGAGACCCAGTACTTC	CASSIDQTGNQETQYF
TRBD2	TRBV9	NA	TRBJ2-1	TGTGCCAGCAGCCGGGCTAGCGGGAGACCTAATGAGCAGTTCTTC	CASSRASGRPNEQFF
TRBD1	TRBV9	NA	TRBJ2-5	TGTGCCAGCCAGACAGGGGATGGGACCCAGTACTTC	CASQTGDGTQYF
NA	TRBV19	NA	TRBJ2-3	TGTGCCAGTAGTATATTGAGGGCAGATACGCAGTATTTT	CASSILRADTQYF
NA	TRBV5-1	once	TRBJ2-5	TGCGCCAGCAGCACGGGGGGCAGTCAAGAGACCCAGTACTTC	CASSTGGSQETQYF
TRBD2	TRBV6-5	once	TRBJ2-1	TGTGCCAGCAGTTACACCGACAGCGGGGGCAATGAGCAGTTCTTC	CASSYTDSGGNEQFF
NA	TRBV7-2	NA	TRBJ2-7	TGTGCCAGCAGCTTATTCGGGCAGGGGATATACGAGCAGTACTTC	CASSLFGQGIYEQYF